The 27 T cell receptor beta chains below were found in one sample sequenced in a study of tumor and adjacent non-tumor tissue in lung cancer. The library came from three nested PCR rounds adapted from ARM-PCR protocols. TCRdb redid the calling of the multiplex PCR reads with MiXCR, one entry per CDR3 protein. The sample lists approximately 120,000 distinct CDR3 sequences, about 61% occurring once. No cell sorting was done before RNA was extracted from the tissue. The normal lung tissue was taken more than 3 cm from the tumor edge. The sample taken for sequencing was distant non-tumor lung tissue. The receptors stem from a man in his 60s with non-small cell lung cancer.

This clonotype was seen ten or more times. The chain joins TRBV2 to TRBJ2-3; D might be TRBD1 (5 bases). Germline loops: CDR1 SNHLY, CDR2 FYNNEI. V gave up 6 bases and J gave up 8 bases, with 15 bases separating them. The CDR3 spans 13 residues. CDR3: CASSLDQRGTQYF. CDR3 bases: TGTGCCAGCAGCTTAGACCAAAGGGGTACGCAGTATTTT. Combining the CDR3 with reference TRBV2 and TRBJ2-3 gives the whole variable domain EPEVTQTPSHQVTQMGQEVILRCVPISNHLYFYWYRQILGQKVEFLVSFYNNEISEKSEIFDDQFSVERPDGSNFTLKIRSTKLEDSAMYFCASSLDQRGTQYFGPGTRLTVL.

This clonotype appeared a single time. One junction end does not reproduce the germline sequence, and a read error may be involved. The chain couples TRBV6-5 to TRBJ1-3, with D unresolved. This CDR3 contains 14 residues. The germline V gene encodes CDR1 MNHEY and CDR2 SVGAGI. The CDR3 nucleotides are TGTGCCAGCAGTTACGGGATAGGAGGAAACACCGTATACTTT. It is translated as CASSYGIGGNTVYF.

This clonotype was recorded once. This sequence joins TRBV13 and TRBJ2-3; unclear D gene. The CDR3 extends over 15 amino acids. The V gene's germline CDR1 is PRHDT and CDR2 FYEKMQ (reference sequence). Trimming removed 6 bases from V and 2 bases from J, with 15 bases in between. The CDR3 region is CASSPHQATTDTQYF. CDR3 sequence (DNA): TGTGCCAGCAGTCCCCACCAAGCAACCACAGATACGCAGTATTTT.

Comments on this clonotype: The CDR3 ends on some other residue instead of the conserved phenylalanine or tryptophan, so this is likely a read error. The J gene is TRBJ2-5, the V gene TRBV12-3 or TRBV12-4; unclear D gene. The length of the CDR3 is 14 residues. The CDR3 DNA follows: TGTGCCAGCAGTCCGCTGGATAACATGGAGACTCAGTACCTC. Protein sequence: CASSPLDNMETQYL.

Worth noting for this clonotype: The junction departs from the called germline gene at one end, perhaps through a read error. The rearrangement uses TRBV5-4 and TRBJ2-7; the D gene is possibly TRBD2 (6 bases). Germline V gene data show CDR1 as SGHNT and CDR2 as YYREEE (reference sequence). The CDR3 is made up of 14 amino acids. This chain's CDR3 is CANSPTVGGYEQYF. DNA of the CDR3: TGTGCCAACAGCCCCACAGTGGGAGGTTACGAGCAGTACTTT.

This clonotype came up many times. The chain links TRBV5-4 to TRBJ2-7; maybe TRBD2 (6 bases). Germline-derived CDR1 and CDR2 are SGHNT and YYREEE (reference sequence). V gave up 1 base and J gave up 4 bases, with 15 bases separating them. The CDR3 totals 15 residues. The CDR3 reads CASSLYVIGTYEQYF. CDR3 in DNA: TGTGCCAGCAGCTTGTACGTGATCGGGACTTACGAGCAGTACTTC.

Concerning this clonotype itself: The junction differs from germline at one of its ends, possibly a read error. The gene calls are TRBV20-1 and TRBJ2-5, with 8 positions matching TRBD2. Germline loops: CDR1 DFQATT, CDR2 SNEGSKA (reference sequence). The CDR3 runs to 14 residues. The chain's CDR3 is CSASLPGGIETQYF. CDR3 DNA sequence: TGCAGTGCTTCCCTGCCGGGGGGGATAGAGACCCAATACTTC.

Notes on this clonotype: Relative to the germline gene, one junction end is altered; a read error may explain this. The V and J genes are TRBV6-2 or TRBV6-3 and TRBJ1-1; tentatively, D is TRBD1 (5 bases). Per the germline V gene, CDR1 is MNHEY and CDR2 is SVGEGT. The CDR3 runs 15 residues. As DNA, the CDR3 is TGTGGCAGCAGCCTCGTGGGGGGAACGAACACTGAAGTTTTCTTT. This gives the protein CGSSLVGGTNTEVFF.

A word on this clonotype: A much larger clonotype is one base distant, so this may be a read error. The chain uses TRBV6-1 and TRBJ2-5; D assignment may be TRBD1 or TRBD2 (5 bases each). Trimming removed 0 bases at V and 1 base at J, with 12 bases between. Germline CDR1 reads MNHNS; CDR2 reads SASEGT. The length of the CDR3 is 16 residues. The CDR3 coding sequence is TGTGCCAGCAGTGAAGCCACCGGGGCGACCCAAGAGACCCAGTACTTC. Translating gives CASSEATGATQETQYF.

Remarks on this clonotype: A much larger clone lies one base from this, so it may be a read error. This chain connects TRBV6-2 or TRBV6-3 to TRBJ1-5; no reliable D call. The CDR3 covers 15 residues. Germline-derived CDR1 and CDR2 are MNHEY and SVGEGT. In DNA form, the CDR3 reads TGTGTCAGCTCCAATGTGGGAGTTGATACTCAGCCCCAGCATTTT. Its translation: CVSSNVGVDTQPQHF.

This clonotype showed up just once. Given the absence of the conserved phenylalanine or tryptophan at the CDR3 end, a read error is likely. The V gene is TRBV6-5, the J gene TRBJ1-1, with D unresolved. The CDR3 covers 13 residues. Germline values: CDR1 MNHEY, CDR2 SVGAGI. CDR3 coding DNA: TGTGTCAGCAGTTACTCCGGGTACACTGAAGCTTTCCTT. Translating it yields CVSSYSGYTEAFL.

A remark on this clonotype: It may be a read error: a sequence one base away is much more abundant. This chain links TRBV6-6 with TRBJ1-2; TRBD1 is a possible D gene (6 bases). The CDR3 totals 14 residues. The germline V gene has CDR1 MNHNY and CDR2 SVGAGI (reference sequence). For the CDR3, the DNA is TGTGCCAGCAGCTCACAGGGAGCCAACTATGGCTACATCTTC. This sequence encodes CASSSQGANYGYIF.

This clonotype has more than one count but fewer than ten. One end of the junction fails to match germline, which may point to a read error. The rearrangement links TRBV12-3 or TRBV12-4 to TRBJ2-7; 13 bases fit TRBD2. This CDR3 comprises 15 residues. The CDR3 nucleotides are TGTGCCAGCAGCCCAACTAGGACTAGCGGGGGCGAGCAGTGCTTC. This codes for CASSPTRTSGGEQCF.

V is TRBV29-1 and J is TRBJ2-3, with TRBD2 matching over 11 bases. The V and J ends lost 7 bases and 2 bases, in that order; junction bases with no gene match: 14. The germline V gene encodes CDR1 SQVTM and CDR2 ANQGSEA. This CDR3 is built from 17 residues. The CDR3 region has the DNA TGCAGCGCCTGGAGTGGAACTAGCGGGAGAAACACAGATACGCAGTATTTT. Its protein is CSAWSGTSGRNTDTQYF.

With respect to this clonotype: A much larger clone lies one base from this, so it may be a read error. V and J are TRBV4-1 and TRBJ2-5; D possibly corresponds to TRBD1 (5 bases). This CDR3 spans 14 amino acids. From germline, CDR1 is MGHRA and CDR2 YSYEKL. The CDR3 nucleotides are TGCGCCAGCGGCCAGAATACAGGTTTAGAGACCCAGTACTTC. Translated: CASGQNTGLETQYF.

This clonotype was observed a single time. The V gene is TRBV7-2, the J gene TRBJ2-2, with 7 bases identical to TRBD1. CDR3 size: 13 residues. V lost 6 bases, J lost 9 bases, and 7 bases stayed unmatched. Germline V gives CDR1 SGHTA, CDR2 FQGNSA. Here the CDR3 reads CASSRDRARELFF. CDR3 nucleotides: TGTGCCAGCAGTCGTGACAGGGCAAGGGAGCTGTTTTTT.

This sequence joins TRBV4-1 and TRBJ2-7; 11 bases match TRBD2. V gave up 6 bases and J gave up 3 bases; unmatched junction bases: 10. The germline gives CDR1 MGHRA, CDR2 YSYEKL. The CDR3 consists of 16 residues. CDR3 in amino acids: CASSQVLAGANYEQYF. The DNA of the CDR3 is TGCGCCAGCAGTCAGGTACTAGCGGGAGCCAACTACGAGCAGTACTTC.

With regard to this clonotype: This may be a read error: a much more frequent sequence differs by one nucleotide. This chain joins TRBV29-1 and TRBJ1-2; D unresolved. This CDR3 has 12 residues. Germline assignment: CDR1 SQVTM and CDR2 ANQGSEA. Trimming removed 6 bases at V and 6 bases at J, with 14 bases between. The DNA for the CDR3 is TGCAGCGTAGTCTTCCCAGTGGATGGCTACACCTTC. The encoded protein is CSVVFPVDGYTF.

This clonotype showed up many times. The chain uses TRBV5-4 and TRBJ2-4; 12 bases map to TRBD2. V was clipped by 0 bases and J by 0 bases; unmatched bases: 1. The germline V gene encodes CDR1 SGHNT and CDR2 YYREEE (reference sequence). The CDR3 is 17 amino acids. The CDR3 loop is CASSLEGLAGAKNIQYF. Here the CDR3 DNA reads TGTGCCAGCAGCTTGGAGGGACTAGCGGGAGCCAAAAACATTCAGTACTTC.

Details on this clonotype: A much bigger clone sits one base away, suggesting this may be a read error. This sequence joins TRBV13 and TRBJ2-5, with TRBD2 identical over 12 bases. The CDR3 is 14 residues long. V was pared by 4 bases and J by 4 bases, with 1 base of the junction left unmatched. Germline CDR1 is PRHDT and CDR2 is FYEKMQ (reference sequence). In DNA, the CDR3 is TGTGCCAGCAGCTCTAGCGGGAGGGGAGAGACCCAGTACTTC. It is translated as CASSSSGRGETQYF.

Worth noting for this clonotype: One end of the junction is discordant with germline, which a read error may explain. CDR3 in amino acids: CASRATGARADTHYF. The CDR3 nucleotides read TGTGCTAGCAGAGCCACAGGCGCACGGGCAGATACGCACTATTTT. The chain couples TRBV12-3 or TRBV12-4 to TRBJ2-3; a weak D match, TRBD1 (5 bases). The CDR3 runs 15 residues.

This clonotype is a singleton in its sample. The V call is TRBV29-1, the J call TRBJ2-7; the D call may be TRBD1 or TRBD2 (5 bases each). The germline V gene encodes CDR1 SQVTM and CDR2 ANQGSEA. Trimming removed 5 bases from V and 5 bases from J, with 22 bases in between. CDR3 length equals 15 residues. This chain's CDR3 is CSVLGPGHGLHEQYF. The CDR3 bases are TGCAGCGTTCTTGGGCCCGGACATGGACTCCACGAGCAGTACTTC.

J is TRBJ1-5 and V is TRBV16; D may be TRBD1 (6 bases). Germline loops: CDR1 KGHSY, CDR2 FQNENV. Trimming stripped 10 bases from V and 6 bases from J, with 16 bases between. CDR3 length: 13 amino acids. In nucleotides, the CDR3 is TGTGCCAACACCCTACAGGGCGGTCAGCCCCAGCATTTT. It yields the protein CANTLQGGQPQHF.

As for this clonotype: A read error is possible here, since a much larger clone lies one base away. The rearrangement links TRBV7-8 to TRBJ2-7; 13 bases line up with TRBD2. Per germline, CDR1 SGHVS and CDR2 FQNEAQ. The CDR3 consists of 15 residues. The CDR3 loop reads CASSSRTSGSYKQYF. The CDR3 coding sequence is TGTGCCAGCAGCTCTCGGACTAGCGGGAGCTACAAGCAGTACTTC.

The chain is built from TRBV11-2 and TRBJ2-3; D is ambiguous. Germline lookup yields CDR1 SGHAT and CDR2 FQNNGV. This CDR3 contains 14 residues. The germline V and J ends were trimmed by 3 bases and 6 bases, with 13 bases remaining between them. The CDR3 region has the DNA TGTGCCAGCAGCTTCCATGGATCGAAGGATACGCAGTATTTT. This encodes CASSFHGSKDTQYF.

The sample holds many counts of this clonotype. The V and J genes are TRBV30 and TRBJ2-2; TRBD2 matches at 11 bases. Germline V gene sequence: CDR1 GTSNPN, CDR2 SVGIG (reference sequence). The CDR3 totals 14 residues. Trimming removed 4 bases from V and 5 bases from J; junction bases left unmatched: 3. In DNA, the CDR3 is TGTGCCTGGAAGGGGACTAGCGGTACCGGGGAGCTGTTTTTT. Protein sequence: CAWKGTSGTGELFF.

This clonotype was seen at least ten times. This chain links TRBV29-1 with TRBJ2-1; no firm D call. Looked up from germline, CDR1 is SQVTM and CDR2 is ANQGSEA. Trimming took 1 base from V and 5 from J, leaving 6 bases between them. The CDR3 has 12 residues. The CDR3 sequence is CSVEGFDNEQFF. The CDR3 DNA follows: TGCAGCGTTGAAGGCTTCGACAATGAGCAGTTCTTC.